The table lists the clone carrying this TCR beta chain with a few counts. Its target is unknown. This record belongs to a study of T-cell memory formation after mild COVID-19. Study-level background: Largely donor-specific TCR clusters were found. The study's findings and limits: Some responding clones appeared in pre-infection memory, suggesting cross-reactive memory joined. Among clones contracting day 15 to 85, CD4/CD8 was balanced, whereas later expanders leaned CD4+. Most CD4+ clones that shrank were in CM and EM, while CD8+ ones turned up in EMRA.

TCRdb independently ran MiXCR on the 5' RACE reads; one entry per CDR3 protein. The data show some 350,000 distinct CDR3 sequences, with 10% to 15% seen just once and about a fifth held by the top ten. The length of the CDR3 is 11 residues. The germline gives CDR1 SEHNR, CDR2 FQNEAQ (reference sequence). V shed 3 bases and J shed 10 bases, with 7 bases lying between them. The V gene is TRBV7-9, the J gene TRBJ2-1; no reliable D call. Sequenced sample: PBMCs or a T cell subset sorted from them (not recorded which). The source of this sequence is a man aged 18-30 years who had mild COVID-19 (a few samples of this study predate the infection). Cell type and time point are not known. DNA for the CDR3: TGTGCCAGCAGCTTTATAGGGGAGCAGTTCTTC. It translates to CASSFIGEQFF.